This entry describes one T cell receptor beta chain. 5'RACE template switching with UMIs generated TCR beta cDNA. From its re-call of the 5' RACE reads, TCRdb lists each CDR3 protein once, without DNA. Recorded for this sample: 200,000 to 300,000 distinct CDR3 sequences. These data originate in a study of T cells expressing NK-cell markers. In the study overall: Seven HCMV-seropositive donors and one seronegative donor made up the eight sequenced donors.

Sequencing used blood T cells: a sorted CD56 or NKG2C T cell subset, CD4+ or CD8+ T cells, or bulk PBMC T cells (not recorded which). The receptor comes from a man younger than 35 in good health.

The CDR3 sequence is CSARDPGQGNYGYTF. The chain uses TRBV20-1 and TRBJ1-2; TCRdb's D call, TRBD1, is unchecked because there is no DNA. There are 15 residues in the CDR3. Germline CDR1 reads DFQATT; CDR2 reads SNEGSKA (reference sequence).